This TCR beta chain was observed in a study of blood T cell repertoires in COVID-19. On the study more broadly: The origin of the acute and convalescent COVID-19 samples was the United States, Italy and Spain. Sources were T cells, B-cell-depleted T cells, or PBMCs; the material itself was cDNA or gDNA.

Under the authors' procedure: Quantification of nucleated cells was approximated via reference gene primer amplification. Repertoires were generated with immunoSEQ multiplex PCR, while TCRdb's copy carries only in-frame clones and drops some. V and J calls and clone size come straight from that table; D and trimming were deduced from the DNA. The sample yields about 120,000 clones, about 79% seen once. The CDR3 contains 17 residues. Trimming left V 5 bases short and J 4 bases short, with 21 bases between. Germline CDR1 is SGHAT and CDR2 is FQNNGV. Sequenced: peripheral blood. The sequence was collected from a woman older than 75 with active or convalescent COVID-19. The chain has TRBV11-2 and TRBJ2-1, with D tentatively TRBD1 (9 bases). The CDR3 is CASSPYGGGQGYNEQFF. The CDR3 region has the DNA TGTGCCAGCAGCCCTTACGGGGGGGGACAGGGATACAATGAGCAGTTCTTC.